This TCR beta chain was captured in a study of shared clonotypes between healthy human individuals. Whole-study results and caveats: A few donors showed sharing of about 4.8% of naive CD4 clonotypes. Clonotypes which were not shared had lower generation probabilities than clonotypes that all four donors shared.

Points on this clone: Its antigen is unidentified.

With V trimmed by 0 bases and J by 4 bases, 7 bases remained unmatched. Germline V CDR1 and CDR2: MGHRA, YSYEKL. This CDR3 comprises 16 residues. Repertoires were generated with immunoSEQ multiplex PCR, while TCRdb's copy carries only in-frame clones and drops some. The sample has around 1.4 million clones, about 98.5% seen once. The chain employs TRBV4-1 and TRBJ1-2; 8 bases map to TRBD1. The origin of this receptor is a man aged 25-45 years in good health. Specimen: naive CD4+ T cells sorted from blood. Subset described: CD45RA+ positively selected. CDR3 loop: CASSQDRAGGFYGYTF. The DNA of the CDR3 is TGCGCCAGCAGCCAAGATAGGGCAGGGGGCTTCTATGGCTACACCTTC.